The next 9 T cell receptor beta chains were all read from a single sample in a study of identifying expanded T cells in peripheral blood. This table comes from immunoSEQ multiplex PCR, and its TCRdb copy is limited to in-frame clones, with some not included. Among about 110,000 clones listed, around 89% were seen once. The sample was blood. The source is a person between 18 and 75 years old in good health.

The V call is TRBV2, the J call TRBJ2-6; no reliable D call. V was clipped by 1 base and J by 0 bases, with 4 bases between them. This CDR3 has 15 residues. CDR1 and CDR2 (germline): SNHLY, FYNNEI. In DNA form, the CDR3 reads TGTGCCAGCAGTGAAGTGGTCTCTGGGGCCAACGTCCTGACTTTC. It yields the protein CASSEVVSGANVLTF. The full variable domain, with the rest looked up from reference TRBV2 and TRBJ2-6, is EPEVTQTPSHQVTQMGQEVILRCVPISNHLYFYWYRQILGQKVEFLVSFYNNEISEKSEIFDDQFSVERPDGSNFTLKIRSTKLEDSAMYFCASSEVVSGANVLTFGAGSRLTVL.

The gene calls are TRBV5-1 and TRBJ2-7, with 11 nucleotides matching TRBD2. CDR3 length equals 15 residues. V trimming: 3 bases; J trimming: 2 bases; junction bases outside the gene matches: 4. Germline V gene lookup returns CDR1 SGHRS and CDR2 YFSETQ. CDR3 in DNA: TGCGCCAGCAGCTCCTTAGCGGGGGGGCCCTACGAGCAGTACTTC. Encoded protein: CASSSLAGGPYEQYF.

The chain has TRBV7-9 and TRBJ2-1; 8 bases match TRBD2. The CDR3 sequence is 17 residues long. V was clipped by 5 bases and J by 7 bases; unmatched bases: 16. Germline assignment: CDR1 SEHNR and CDR2 FQNEAQ (reference sequence). The CDR3: CASSLTGRGGGGNEQFF. CDR3 coding DNA: TGTGCCAGCAGCCTAACGGGTCGGGGGGGCGGAGGGAATGAGCAGTTCTTC.

This clone was seen a single time. The chain recombines TRBV7-2 with TRBJ2-7; TRBD1 matches at 7 bases. This CDR3 comprises 16 residues. Germline loops: CDR1 SGHTA, CDR2 FQGNSA. J was trimmed by 4 bases and V by 0 bases; bases with no gene match: 9. The CDR3 DNA sequence: TGTGCCAGCAGCTTAGCGTATACGGGACAGAAGTACGAGCAGTACTTC. Encoded protein: CASSLAYTGQKYEQYF.

The rearrangement joins TRBV5-1 to TRBJ1-1; tentatively, D is TRBD1 (6 bases). The germline gives CDR1 SGHRS, CDR2 YFSETQ. V was pared by 4 bases and J by 5 bases, with 18 bases between. The CDR3 is 15 residues long. The CDR3 is CASSPQGRDGTEAFF. The CDR3 DNA follows: TGCGCCAGCAGCCCCCAGGGGAGGGACGGGACTGAAGCTTTCTTT.

The chain joins TRBV13 to TRBJ1-1; D is unclear. Germline-derived CDR1 and CDR2 are PRHDT and FYEKMQ (reference sequence). V lost 3 bases and J lost 8, with 13 bases in between. The CDR3 spans 13 residues. In DNA, the CDR3 is TGTGCCAGCAGCTTTACTGTGACCCGAGAAGCTTTCTTT. Encoded protein: CASSFTVTREAFF. The full variable domain, completed using reference TRBV13 and TRBJ1-1, is AAGVIQSPRHLIKEKRETATLKCYPIPRHDTVYWYQQGPGQDPQFLISFYEKMQSDKGSIPDRFSAQQFSDYHSELNMSSLELGDSALYFCASSFTVTREAFFGQGTRLTVV.

This clone was seen only once. The CDR3 nucleotides are TGTGCCAGCAGCTATAGCGAGGGGGTCACAACTTACGAGCAGTACTTC. Translated, it gives CASSYSEGVTTYEQYF. This chain uses TRBV5-6 with TRBJ2-7; possibly TRBD1 for D (6 bases). This CDR3 contains 16 residues. Germline V gene lookup returns CDR1 SGHDT and CDR2 YYEEEE. V was trimmed by 3 bases and J by 4 bases, leaving 20 bases between them. The entire variable domain, with the rest obtained from reference TRBV5-6 and TRBJ2-7, is as follows: DAGVTQSPTHLIKTRGQQVTLRCSPKSGHDTVSWYQQALGQGPQFIFQYYEEEERQRGNFPDRFSGHQFPNYSSELNVNALLLGDSALYLCASSYSEGVTTYEQYFGPGTRLTVT.

Note on this clone: A junction boundary mismatches the germline segment, possibly from a read error. The CDR3 bases are TGTGCCAGCCGCTTTGGGGTGTACGAGCAGTACTTC. Residues: CASRFGVYEQYF. The rearrangement uses TRBV7-2 and TRBJ2-7; D gene ambiguous. CDR3 length: 12 residues. Germline-derived CDR1 and CDR2 are SGHTA and FQGNSA. Filled out from reference TRBV7-2 and TRBJ2-7, the complete variable domain reads GAGVSQSPSNKVTEKGKDVELRCDPISGHTALYWYRQSLGQGLEFLIYFQGNSAPDKSGLPSDRFSAERTGGSVSTLTIQRTQQEDSAVYLCASRFGVYEQYFGPGTRLTVT.

The chain is built from TRBV6-6 and TRBJ1-4; D not resolved. The CDR3 extends over 14 amino acids. V was cut by 2 bases and J by 8 bases, with 12 bases left in between. CDR1 and CDR2 (germline): MNHNY, SVGAGI (reference sequence). As DNA, the CDR3 is TGTGCCAGCAGTTACGATCAGAGGCGGGAAAAACTGTTTTTT. Amino acid sequence: CASSYDQRREKLFF.